This TCR beta chain comes out of a study of CD4 T cells in relation to SARS-CoV-2 and coronaviruses. Findings and limits, study-wide: No crossreactivity against non-spike viral proteins was tested here.

Profiled with immunoSEQ multiplex PCR; TCRdb holds only in-frame clones, not every one. Among some 60,000 clones listed, about 90% were seen once. Concerning this clone itself: Its antigen is as yet unknown.

V was shortened by 2 bases and J by 2 bases, with 14 bases between the two germline ends. Per germline, CDR1 SGHNT and CDR2 YYREEE (reference sequence). The CDR3 consists of 17 residues. V gene TRBV5-4 combines with J gene TRBJ2-6; D gene uncertain. Sequences were obtained from naive CD4+ T cells from PBMCs. The subset denotes: naive CD4+ T cells isolated by negative enrichment. The receptor was derived from an adult with COVID-19. The CDR3 protein is CASSFGGTPAGANVLTF. The CDR3 DNA reads TGTGCCAGCAGCTTCGGCGGTACGCCGGCTGGGGCCAACGTCCTGACTTTC. The whole variable domain, remainder taken from reference TRBV5-4 and TRBJ2-6, is ETGVTQSPTHLIKTRGQQVTLRCSSQSGHNTVSWYQQALGQGPQFIFQYYREEENGRGNFPPRFSGLQFPNYSSELNVNALELDDSALYLCASSFGGTPAGANVLTFGAGSRLTVL.